A single T cell receptor (beta chain) is shown here with its context. What it recognizes is unknown. The data were obtained in a study of T cell clones after liver transplantation. Study summary: Timepoints were pre-transplant, pre-withdrawal, and after withdrawal was completed or failed.

Profiling relied on immunoSEQ multiplex PCR, and the TCRdb table lists in-frame clones only, not all of them. The sample holds tens of thousands of clones, 65% to 85% seen once. Unstimulated PBMCs were sorted into CD3+CD4+ and CD3+CD8+ populations. Overall study results and limits: In 5 of 8 subjects, circulating graft-donor-reactive CD4 TCRbeta sequences fell significantly after transplant.

Trimming removed 7 bases from V and 6 bases from J, with 15 bases in between. The CDR3 runs 13 residues. Germline V gives CDR1 SNHLY, CDR2 FYNNEI. This TCR derives from a human donor who received a liver transplant. The chain has TRBV2 and TRBJ1-2, with D maybe TRBD1 (6 bases). The material was CD4+ T cells from blood, obtained before liver transplant. CDR3 loop: CASNLNRDNGYTF. CDR3 in DNA: TGTGCCAGCAACCTAAACAGGGACAATGGCTACACCTTC.